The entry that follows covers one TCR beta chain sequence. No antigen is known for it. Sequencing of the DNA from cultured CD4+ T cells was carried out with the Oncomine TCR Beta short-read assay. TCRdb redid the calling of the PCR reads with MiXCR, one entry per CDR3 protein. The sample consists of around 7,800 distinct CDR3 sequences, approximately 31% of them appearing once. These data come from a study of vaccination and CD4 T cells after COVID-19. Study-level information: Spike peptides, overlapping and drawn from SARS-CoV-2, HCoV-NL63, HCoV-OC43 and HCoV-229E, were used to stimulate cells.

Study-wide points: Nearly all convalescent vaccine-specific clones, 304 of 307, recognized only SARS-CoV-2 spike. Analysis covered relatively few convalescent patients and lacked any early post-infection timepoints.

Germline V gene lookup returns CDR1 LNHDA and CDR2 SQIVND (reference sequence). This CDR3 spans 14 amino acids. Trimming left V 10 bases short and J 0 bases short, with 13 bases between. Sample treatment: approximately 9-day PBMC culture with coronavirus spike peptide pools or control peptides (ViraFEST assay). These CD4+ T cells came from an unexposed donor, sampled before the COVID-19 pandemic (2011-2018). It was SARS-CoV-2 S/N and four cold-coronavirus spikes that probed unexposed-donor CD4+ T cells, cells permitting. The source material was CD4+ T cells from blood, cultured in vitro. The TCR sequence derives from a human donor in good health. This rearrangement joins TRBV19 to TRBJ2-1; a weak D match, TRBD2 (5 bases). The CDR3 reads CATISGPSYNEQFF. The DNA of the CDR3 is TGTGCCACCATCAGCGGCCCCTCCTACAATGAGCAGTTCTTC.